This T cell receptor (beta chain) was profiled in a study of beta chain features in type 1 diabetes (dated by TCRdb to about 2018). Study-level background: Mean age, gender distribution, total cell number and subset yield were not different between patients and healthy donors. In the study, recently diagnosed type 1 diabetes patients and matched healthy donors were compared on the TCRB repertoires of their sorted circulating CD4+ T cell subsets. Regulatory and stem cell-like memory subsets were obtained from only 8 patients and about 8 healthy donors, while naive and central memory subsets were obtained from all 28 donors. A total of approximately 100 million sorted cells were examined across all samples, and the number of cells per subset was strongly correlated with RNA yield.

All of the isolated RNA was reverse transcribed with the High Capacity cDNA Reverse Transcription Kit, so expressed TCRB transcripts were sequenced. Naive, central memory and regulatory T cell samples underwent deep immunoSEQ sequencing, averaging about 3.57 million total reads per sample. After sorted cells were lysed in RLT buffer, RNA was extracted with DNase-treated RNeasy Micro or Mini kits, with the choice depending on cell number. Each cell subset was processed on its own to prevent cross-contamination, while patient and healthy donor samples were processed together. TCRB sequences were amplified from cDNA with the immunoSEQ multiplex PCR, producing 87-bp fragments spanning the CDR3 region. The amplicons were sequenced using the Illumina HiSeq platform. Processing in the source paper ran as follows. Synthetic template baselines were used to correct PCR bias computationally, reads within Hamming distance 2 were collapsed, and singletons that could not be merged were discarded. Reads were aligned to IMGT to assign V, D and J genes, CDR3 length, and insertions or deletions at six rearrangement sites. Clonotype counts were normalized to sorted cell number within each subset before computing true diversity and Gini coefficients with the tcR R package. The overlap coefficient, calculated on TCRB nucleotide sequences, was used to quantify repertoire sharing. As a proxy for the pre-selection repertoire, out-of-frame TCRB sequences from naive cells were analyzed. The table was pulled from immuneACCESS by TCRdb, which kept in-frame rearrangements only. Such tables lose some clones; where checked, under half of the loss comes from unresolved V genes, and the rest has no known cause. Clonal size and the V and J genes are those of that table, whereas D and trimming came from the DNA. Across this sample there are hundreds of thousands of clones, with around 15% seen only once. The ten largest make up 0.035% to 0.045% of the sample.

This clone was seen only a few times. The antigen it recognizes is unknown. Qualities for individual bases were not recorded, and no much larger clone is one base off. From each donor, a single peripheral blood sample of about 116 mL on average was drawn into heparinised tubes. A BD FACSAria II and a panel including CD45RO, CCR7, CD25, CD127, CD95 and CD27 were used to sort naive, central memory, regulatory and stem cell-like memory CD4+ T cells. Purity was above 95% for every sorted population. Right away, PBMCs were isolated by Lymphoprep density gradient centrifugation and were stained directly, with no culture step. Samples were stained and sorted in pairs, with one healthy donor and one patient per experiment, so that batch effects were minimized. The junction shows trimming of 0 bases on V and 6 bases on J, and the gene matches do not reach 10 bases of it. CDR1 SGDLS and CDR2 YYNGEE are derived from the germline V gene. CDR3 length: 16 amino acids, cysteine to phenylalanine. The read is trimmed to its CDR3 DNA, 48 bases read in frame from base 1.

Findings and caveats that apply to the study as a whole: Type 1 diabetes patients showed a moderate but significant shortening of TCRB CDR3 length in all four CD4+ subsets. HLA sub-analyses involved small numbers of individuals, so any influence of HLA type on TCRB rearrangement remained unresolved. The naive, central memory and regulatory TCRB repertoires appeared to resemble one another more closely among patients than among healthy donors. Fewer insertions and more nucleotide deletions at VDJ recombination sites were observed in patients with type 1 diabetes, implying thymic rearrangement abnormalities. Because cDNA was sequenced instead of genomic DNA, activated cells with high expression could be over-represented, although the groups did not differ in activation or CD3 levels. Shorter templates might have been favored by PCR, but patient and control samples were amplified and corrected together, so both groups would have been affected equally by any skew.

The TCR originated in a man aged 18 to 29 with type 1 diabetes. Sequencing was performed on naive CD4+ T cells from blood. The cell subset or site label, as the study defines it: true naive CD4+ T cells. The chain joins TRBV9 to TRBJ2-3; TRBD2 fits 7 bases in the junction. The bases are TGTGCCAGCAGCGTAGTCGGGACTATACGTTTGGATACGCAGTATTTT. This sequence encodes CASSVVGTIRLDTQYF.